This T cell receptor (beta chain) was captured in a study of blood T cells in healthy people across ages. Whole-study findings and limits: It was not known whether donors were CMV positive (a possible confounder of expanded clonotype changes).

This CDR3 has 16 residues. Per the germline V gene, CDR1 is DFQATT and CDR2 is SNEGSKA (reference sequence). Between the trimmed V and J ends, which lost 3 bases and 4 bases, there was a span of 19 bases. Of note for this clonotype: Its antigen is unidentified.

Sample-barcoded 5' priming and a J-beta primer mix drove a second PCR of roughly 7 to 11 cycles. TCRdb re-called the 5' RACE reads through MiXCR, storing one row per CDR3 protein. The sample includes 1,300,000 or so distinct CDR3 sequences, 59% of them seen just once. The V and J genes are TRBV20-1 and TRBJ2-1; D is ambiguous. The clonotype comes from a man between 18 and 35 years old in good health. The sequencing sample was made of blood. The CDR3 reads CSASTHRPLTYNEQFF. CDR3 DNA sequence: TGCAGTGCTAGCACCCACCGCCCCCTGACTTACAATGAGCAGTTCTTC.